A single sample is the source of the 21 T cell receptor beta chains below, sequenced in a study of blood T cell repertoires in COVID-19. Some clones are missing from TCRdb's copy, which holds only in-frame ones; the method was immunoSEQ multiplex PCR. The data show some 400,000 clones, around 86% seen once. Input material: peripheral blood. The receptors derive from a human donor in a cohort sampled during active COVID-19.

This clone was detected once. This chain uses TRBV7-2 with TRBJ2-7; 7 positions match TRBD2. V shed 5 bases, J shed 2 bases, and the junction held 9 bases outside the gene matches. Germline CDR1 SGHTA, CDR2 FQGNSA. CDR3 length: 15 amino acids. CDR3 sequence: CASSPPSGVAYEQYF. The CDR3 region has the DNA TGTGCCAGCAGCCCGCCGAGCGGGGTAGCCTACGAGCAGTACTTC.

The chain employs TRBV6-2 or TRBV6-3 and TRBJ2-3; TRBD2 is a possible D gene (5 bases). The V end was cut by 5 bases, the J end by 8 bases, with 17 bases between. The germline V gene has CDR1 MNHEY and CDR2 SVGEGT. This CDR3 contains 14 residues. This CDR3 is CASSGTSIGGTQYF. The CDR3 nucleotides are TGTGCCAGCAGTGGTACGTCGATCGGAGGTACGCAGTATTTT.

V and J are TRBV2 and TRBJ2-7; D is undetermined. Germline values: CDR1 SNHLY, CDR2 FYNNEI. The CDR3 totals 14 residues. V gave up 4 bases and J gave up 3 bases, with 13 bases separating them. CDR3 DNA: TGTGCCAGCAGTGCCCGGCAGGAAAGCTACGAGCAGTACTTC. Amino acids: CASSARQESYEQYF.

V is TRBV2 and J is TRBJ1-2; 8 bases fit TRBD1. Germline assignment: CDR1 SNHLY and CDR2 FYNNEI. There are 15 residues in the CDR3. V lost 5 bases, J lost 11 bases, and 16 bases stayed unmatched. In DNA form, the CDR3 reads TGTGCCAGCAGTCTCCCACCGGACAGGGCCCCCTCTTACACCTTC. Its protein product is CASSLPPDRAPSYTF. Full variable domain (rest looked up from reference TRBV2 and TRBJ1-2): EPEVTQTPSHQVTQMGQEVILRCVPISNHLYFYWYRQILGQKVEFLVSFYNNEISEKSEIFDDQFSVERPDGSNFTLKIRSTKLEDSAMYFCASSLPPDRAPSYTFGSGTRLTVV.

This chain connects TRBV6-4 to TRBJ1-2, with 8 bases fitting TRBD1. This CDR3 region has 15 residues. From germline, CDR1 is MRHNA and CDR2 SNTAGT. The V segment lost 4 bases and the J segment 2 bases; nucleotides outside the gene matches: 6. DNA for the CDR3: TGTGCCAGCAGTGCAACCTGGACAGGGAACTATGGCTACACCTTC. Translation: CASSATWTGNYGYTF.

The table lists this clone with a few counts. This rearrangement joins TRBV6-1 to TRBJ1-1; D is unresolved. The CDR3 loop spans 13 amino acids. Germline V gene lookup returns CDR1 MNHNS and CDR2 SASEGT. The V end lost 0 bases, the J end lost 11 bases, and 13 bases lay between the germline ends. Here the CDR3 reads CASSEAIRGNAFF. CDR3 in DNA: TGTGCCAGCAGTGAAGCCATACGCGGGAATGCTTTCTTT.

V and J are TRBV6-6 and TRBJ2-1; possibly TRBD2 for D (6 bases). The V gene's germline CDR1 is MNHNY and CDR2 SVGAGI (reference sequence). Trimming took off 5 bases at V and 8 bases at J, with 19 bases between the two ends. The CDR3 length is 15 residues. The CDR3 DNA reads TGTGCCAGCAGTACCTATGATAGCGGTGGGGATGAGCAGTTCTTC. Its translation is CASSTYDSGGDEQFF.

The CDR3 region has the DNA TGTGCCAGCAGCTTGGACAGGGCCTTCCACAATGAGCAGTTCTTC. Protein: CASSLDRAFHNEQFF. The chain combines TRBV5-4 with TRBJ2-1; TRBD1 is a possible D gene (6 bases). Germline assignment: CDR1 SGHNT and CDR2 YYREEE (reference sequence). This CDR3 region has 15 residues. V was clipped by 0 bases and J by 5 bases, with 12 bases between them. The complete variable domain, with remaining parts taken from reference TRBV5-4 and TRBJ2-1, reads ETGVTQSPTHLIKTRGQQVTLRCSSQSGHNTVSWYQQALGQGPQFIFQYYREEENGRGNFPPRFSGLQFPNYSSELNVNALELDDSALYLCASSLDRAFHNEQFFGPGTRLTVL.

This chain uses TRBV12-3 or TRBV12-4 with TRBJ1-3; a weak D match, TRBD1 (5 bases). There are 13 residues in the CDR3. V lost 10 bases, J lost 4 bases, and 14 bases lay in between. The CDR3 reads CATGVNSGNTIYF. CDR3 bases: TGTGCCACGGGGGTTAATTCGGGAAACACCATATATTTT.

The chain is built from TRBV7-9 and TRBJ2-7; 11 nucleotides match TRBD2. CDR1 is SEHNR and CDR2 is FQNEAQ in the germline V gene (reference sequence). This CDR3 is 15 amino acids long. V trimming: 5 bases; J trimming: 3 bases; junction bases outside the gene matches: 6. The CDR3 loop is CASSETSGIFYEQYF. The CDR3 DNA is TGTGCCAGCAGCGAGACTAGCGGGATTTTCTACGAGCAGTACTTC.

The rearrangement joins TRBV7-3 to TRBJ1-1; D gene unclear. Germline CDR1 and CDR2: SGHTA and FQGTGA. There are 18 residues in the CDR3. V lost 1 base, J lost 0 bases, and 18 bases lay in between. CDR3 sequence (DNA): TGTGCCAGCAGCTTAATAATAAGTTGGGAGGGCTTGAACACTGAAGCTTTCTTT. The encoded protein is CASSLIISWEGLNTEAFF.

This clone has a handful of counts. The chain joins TRBV9 to TRBJ1-2; TRBD1 is a possible D gene (5 bases). V lost 2 bases and J 4 bases, leaving 15 bases between the germline ends. Germline CDR1 is SGDLS and CDR2 is YYNGEE. The CDR3 sequence is 15 residues long. The CDR3 spells CASSVREEIVYGYTF. The DNA for the CDR3 is TGTGCCAGCAGCGTCAGGGAGGAGATAGTCTATGGCTACACCTTC.

Remarks on this clone: The junction differs from germline at one of its ends, possibly a read error. The rearrangement links TRBV18 to TRBJ1-2; TRBD1 agrees at 9 bases. The V gene's germline CDR1 is KGHSH and CDR2 LQKENI. This CDR3 region has 14 residues. CDR3 residues: CASSPGDWDRDSAF. CDR3 nucleotide sequence: TGTGCCAGCTCACCGGGTGATTGGGACAGGGATTCGGCCTTC.

The chain is built from TRBV12-2 and TRBJ2-5; the table calls TRBD2, which could not be checked here. TRBV12-2 is given as a pseudogene. This CDR3 contains 14 residues. Here the CDR3 DNA reads TGTGCAAGTCGCTTGTCGGTTAGAGGGGAGACCCAGTACTTC. This translates into CASRLSVRGETQYF.

The chain joins TRBV28 to TRBJ2-1, with 7 bases matching TRBD2. After removal of 7 bases from V and 4 bases from J, the junction contained 10 bases not matched to a gene. This CDR3 is 15 amino acids long. Germline V gives CDR1 MDHEN, CDR2 SYDVKM. CDR3 protein: CASNTLAGHYNEQFF. DNA for the CDR3: TGTGCCAGCAACACCTTAGCGGGTCATTACAATGAGCAGTTCTTC.

This chain joins TRBV19 and TRBJ2-7; TRBD1 aligns across 7 bases. From germline, CDR1 is LNHDA and CDR2 SQIVND (reference sequence). The junction had 7 bases not matched to a gene; V was cut back by 5 bases and J by 0 bases. This CDR3 has 15 amino acids. The CDR3 bases are TGTGCCAGTAGTTCGGTCCGGGACAGCTCCTACGAGCAGTACTTC. It yields the protein CASSSVRDSSYEQYF.

The CDR3 nucleotides read TGTGCCAGCAGCTTAAGCGGGGGTTCACTCAATGAGCAGTTCTTC. Protein: CASSLSGGSLNEQFF. The genes are TRBV7-3 and TRBJ2-1, with 7 bases fitting TRBD2. The CDR3 loop spans 15 amino acids. CDR1 is SGHTA and CDR2 is FQGTGA in the germline V gene. After removal of 1 base from V and 6 bases from J, the junction contained 6 bases not matched to a gene.

In its sample, this clone was seen once. The chain is built from TRBV2 and TRBJ2-5; 15 positions agree with TRBD2. J gave up 3 bases and V 6 bases, and 11 bases lay outside the gene matches. Germline V gene data show CDR1 as SNHLY and CDR2 as FYNNEI. This CDR3 is built from 18 residues. The CDR3 protein is CASSARGTSGRKEETQYF. The CDR3 DNA follows: TGTGCCAGCAGCGCCCGCGGGACTAGCGGGAGGAAGGAAGAGACCCAGTACTTC.

CDR3 coding DNA: TGTGCCAGCAGCCAGGAGACAGGGAACACTGAAGCTTTCTTT. It yields the protein CASSQETGNTEAFF. V usage is TRBV3-1 (or the pseudogene TRBV3-2) and J usage is TRBJ1-1, with D perhaps TRBD1 (6 bases). The germline CDR1 and CDR2 sequences are LGHDT and YNNKEL (reference sequence). The germline V and J ends were trimmed by 3 bases and 1 base, with 9 bases remaining between them. The CDR3 totals 14 residues.

This sequence joins TRBV28 and TRBJ2-1; D unclear. The germline V gene has CDR1 MDHEN and CDR2 SYDVKM. The CDR3 sequence is 13 residues long. Trimming removed 5 bases at V and 2 bases at J, with 7 bases between. CDR3 loop: CASSVLPYNEQFF. CDR3 DNA sequence: TGTGCCAGCAGTGTCCTACCCTACAATGAGCAGTTCTTC. The complete variable domain, with remaining parts taken from reference TRBV28 and TRBJ2-1, reads DVKVTQSSRYLVKRTGEKVFLECVQDMDHENMFWYRQDPGLGLRLIYFSYDVKMKEKGDIPEGYSVSREKKERFSLILESASTNQTSMYLCASSVLPYNEQFFGPGTRLTVL.

The rearrangement joins TRBV7-9 to TRBJ2-7, with no clear D. The CDR3 spans 13 residues. Looked up from germline, CDR1 is SEHNR and CDR2 is FQNEAQ (reference sequence). V shed 5 bases and J shed 2 bases, with 10 bases lying between them. The chain's CDR3 is CASSPDHTYEQYF. The CDR3 bases are TGTGCCAGCAGCCCCGATCACACCTACGAGCAGTACTTC. Full variable domain (missing parts from reference TRBV7-9 and TRBJ2-7): DTGVSQNPRHKITKRGQNVTFRCDPISEHNRLYWYRQTLGQGPEFLTYFQNEAQLEKSRLLSDRFSAERPKGSFSTLEIQRTEQGDSAMYLCASSPDHTYEQYFGPGTRLTVT.